This T cell receptor beta chain was sequenced for a study of T cell repertoires in cytomegalovirus infection. Study-level points and caveats: Adding up the frequency of public TCR beta families identified people who carried CMV plus the relevant HLA. HLA-C-restricted CMV-specific TCR beta clonotypes were dominant in the ex vivo response.

This clonotype was counted a few times. Its antigen is not known. TCRdb re-analysed the reads in MiXCR, keeping a single row per CDR3 protein. The table records 250,000 to 300,000 distinct CDR3 sequences, roughly 15% of them present only once. CDR3 length equals 18 residues. Germline lookup yields CDR1 LNHNV and CDR2 YYDKDF (reference sequence). The junction had 6 bases not matched to a gene; V was cut back by 3 bases and J by 0 bases. This chain connects TRBV15 to TRBJ2-3; 13 positions agree with TRBD2. Sequencing was carried out using PBMCs. This sequence was found in a human donor in good health (CMV status not recorded). Some clones in this sample may be carry-over from other donors' samples. The CDR3 loop is CATSRGLAGPKSTDTQYF. The CDR3 bases are TGTGCCACCAGCAGGGGACTAGCGGGGCCGAAGAGCACAGATACGCAGTATTTT. The full variable domain, rest sourced from reference TRBV15 and TRBJ2-3, is DAMVIQNPRYQVTQFGKPVTLSCSQTLNHNVMYWYQQKSSQAPKLLFHYYDKDFNNEADTPDNFQSRRPNTSFCFLDIRSPGLGDTAMYLCATSRGLAGPKSTDTQYFGPGTRLTVL.